Below, 9 T cell receptor beta chains from the same sample are listed, as sequenced in a study of blood T cell repertoires in COVID-19 (dated by TCRdb to 2018 to 2020). To prepare the library, the immunoSEQ multiplex PCR assay was applied. Entries here come from immuneACCESS through TCRdb and include only in-frame sequences with V and J called. Some clones fail to appear in such tables; in the studies checked, an unresolved V gene covers under half of the shortfall, and the cause of the remainder is unknown. The sample profile shows roughly 100,000 clones; 85% of them were found once. Roughly 4.5% of the sample is taken by the ten largest. Sequencing was performed on peripheral blood. The receptors come from a middle-aged man with acute or convalescent COVID-19.

This chain connects TRBV7-3 to TRBJ2-2, with 10 bases identical to TRBD2. CDR1 is SGHTA, CDR2 FQGTGA, per germline. This CDR3 region has 17 residues. V shed 1 base, J shed 6 bases, and the junction held 8 bases outside the gene matches. CDR3 protein: CASSLNASGRAAGELFF. CDR3 coding DNA: TGTGCCAGCAGCTTAAATGCCAGCGGGAGGGCCGCCGGGGAGCTGTTTTTT.

The V and J genes are TRBV27 and TRBJ2-5; possible D gene TRBD2, 6 bases. This CDR3 region has 15 residues. V dropped 6 bases and J dropped 5 bases, with 19 bases sitting between them. The germline V gene encodes CDR1 MNHEY and CDR2 SMNVEV (reference sequence). Here the CDR3 reads CASRPLGARGETQYF. The CDR3 DNA follows: TGTGCCAGCAGACCCCTCGGGGCCCGGGGGGAGACCCAGTACTTC.

The chain couples TRBV11-2 to TRBJ2-7, with 8 bases matching TRBD1. Losses at the gene ends were 7 bases for V and 5 bases for J; bases not matched to a gene: 7. From germline, CDR1 is SGHAT and CDR2 FQNNGV. The length of the CDR3 is 13 residues. CDR3 loop: CASNGDRWNEQYF. CDR3 nucleotide sequence: TGTGCCAGCAACGGGGACAGGTGGAACGAGCAGTACTTC.

The V call is TRBV18, the J call TRBJ1-2; no clear D gene. The CDR3 has 14 amino acids. Germline V gene sequence: CDR1 KGHSH, CDR2 LQKENI. V was cut by 0 bases and J by 2 bases, with 7 bases left in between. The CDR3 DNA reads as TGTGCCAGCTCACCACCCGGAGGCAACTATGGCTACACCTTC. Encoded protein: CASSPPGGNYGYTF.

CDR3 region: CASSSGQGGNTEAFF. The DNA for the CDR3 is TGTGCCAGCAGCTCCGGACAGGGAGGAAACACTGAAGCTTTCTTT. The chain is built from TRBV6-5 and TRBJ1-1; 8 bases align to TRBD1. V shed 6 bases and J 2 bases; nucleotides not matched to a gene: 8. Germline V gene data show CDR1 as MNHEY and CDR2 as SVGAGI. The CDR3 consists of 15 residues.

This rearrangement joins TRBV13 to TRBJ2-2; no firm D call. This CDR3 comprises 16 residues. Per germline, CDR1 PRHDT and CDR2 FYEKMQ (reference sequence). Trimming removed 5 bases at V and 0 bases at J, with 13 bases between. For the CDR3, the DNA is TGTGCCAGCAGCCTAGTCGCGTTAACGAACACCGGGGAGCTGTTTTTT. Encoded protein: CASSLVALTNTGELFF.

The genes are TRBV5-1 and TRBJ1-6; a weak D match, TRBD1 (6 bases). The V gene lost 3 bases and the J gene lost 7 bases, with 11 bases spanning the gap. The CDR3 runs to 14 residues. Germline loops: CDR1 SGHRS, CDR2 YFSETQ. In nucleotides, the CDR3 is TGCGCCAGCAGCTCGGACAGTTCGAATTCACCCCTCCACTTT. It yields the protein CASSSDSSNSPLHF.

The rearrangement joins TRBV19 to TRBJ2-2, with a tentative D call TRBD1 (5 bases). This CDR3 contains 14 residues. The germline V gene has CDR1 LNHDA and CDR2 SQIVND (reference sequence). V lost 4 bases and J lost 5, with 11 bases in between. In nucleotides, the CDR3 is TGTGCCAGTAGTAAGGGGTTACGGACCGGGGAGCTGTTTTTT. Protein product: CASSKGLRTGELFF. Full variable domain (missing parts from reference TRBV19 and TRBJ2-2): DGGITQSPKYLFRKEGQNVTLSCEQNLNHDAMYWYRQDPGQGLRLIYYSQIVNDFQKGDIAEGYSVSREKKESFPLTVTSAQKNPTAFYLCASSKGLRTGELFFGEGSRLTVL.

The chain links TRBV5-4 to TRBJ2-6, with D perhaps matching TRBD2 (5 bases). The CDR3 runs to 15 residues. Germline CDR1 SGHNT, CDR2 YYREEE (reference sequence). Between the trimmed V and J ends, which lost 1 base and 2 bases, there was a span of 7 bases. CDR3 residues: CASSLSGAGANVLTF. As DNA, the CDR3 is TGTGCCAGCAGCTTGTCCGGGGCTGGGGCCAACGTCCTGACTTTC. Together with reference TRBV5-4 and TRBJ2-6, the CDR3 gives the full variable domain: ETGVTQSPTHLIKTRGQQVTLRCSSQSGHNTVSWYQQALGQGPQFIFQYYREEENGRGNFPPRFSGLQFPNYSSELNVNALELDDSALYLCASSLSGAGANVLTFGAGSRLTVL.